This T cell receptor (beta chain) was sequenced in a study of response to subunit inactivated influenza vaccine. Notes on the study in general: Authors proposed each seasonal influenza vaccination draws in few new T cells.

As to this clonotype: What it binds is unknown.

TCRdb re-called the RT-PCR reads through MiXCR, storing one row per CDR3 protein. The data hold hundreds of thousands of distinct CDR3 sequences, with 15% to 18% observed a single time. The CDR3 is made up of 16 amino acids. V was shortened by 5 bases and J by 5 bases, with 22 bases between the two germline ends. Germline lookup yields CDR1 SGHVS and CDR2 FQNEAQ. V usage is TRBV7-8 and J usage is TRBJ2-7, with D tentatively TRBD2 (6 bases). The sequences come from PBMCs from blood, collected 11 to 12 days after vaccination. The TCR sequence derives from a man aged 50 to 60 who received an inactivated influenza vaccine. Here the CDR3 DNA reads TGTGCCAGCAGCAAAATCGGGGCAGTCCCGGGGGACGAGCAGTACTTC. Amino acids: CASSKIGAVPGDEQYF. Full variable domain (remainder filled in from reference TRBV7-8 and TRBJ2-7): GAGVSQSPRYKVAKRGQDVALRCDPISGHVSLFWYQQALGQGPEFLTYFQNEAQLDKSGLPSDRFFAERPEGSVSTLKIQRTQQEDSAVYLCASSKIGAVPGDEQYFGPGTRLTVT.